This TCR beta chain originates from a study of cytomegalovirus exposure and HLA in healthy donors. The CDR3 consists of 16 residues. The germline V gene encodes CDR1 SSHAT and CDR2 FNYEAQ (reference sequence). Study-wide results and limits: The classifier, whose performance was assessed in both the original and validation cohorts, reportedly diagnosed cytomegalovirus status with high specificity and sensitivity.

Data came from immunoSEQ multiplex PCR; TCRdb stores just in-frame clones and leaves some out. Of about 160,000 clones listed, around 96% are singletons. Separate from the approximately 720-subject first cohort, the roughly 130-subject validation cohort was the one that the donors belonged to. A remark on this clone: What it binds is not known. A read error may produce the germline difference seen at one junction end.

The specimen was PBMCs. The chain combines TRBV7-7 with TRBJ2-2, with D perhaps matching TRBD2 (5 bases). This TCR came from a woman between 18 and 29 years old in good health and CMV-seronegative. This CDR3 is CASSSTRGAGTGELFF. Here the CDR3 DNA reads TGTGCTAGCAGCTCGACGCGAGGTGCGGGCACCGGGGAGCTGTTTTTT.